This T cell receptor (beta chain) emerged from a study of blood T cell repertoires in COVID-19. Study at large: Acute and convalescent COVID-19 specimens originated in the United States, Italy and Spain. Sample material is recorded as cDNA or gDNA derived from T cells, B-cell-depleted T cells, or PBMCs.

The table lists this clone with a count of one. Methods used by the authors: From reference gene primer amplification, estimates of nucleated cell counts were derived. Sequencing was performed with immunoSEQ multiplex PCR; in TCRdb, only in-frame clones are kept and a portion is missing. Clone size and V and J calls were adopted from that table, with D and trimming inferred from the DNA. The table has roughly 350,000 clones, 85% seen once. Deletions cut 2 bases from V and 2 bases from J, with 20 bases between. CDR3 length: 18 residues. Germline V gives CDR1 SGHTA, CDR2 FQGNSA. Sequencing was performed on peripheral blood. The chain links TRBV7-2 to TRBJ2-3, with unresolved D. The source of this sequence is a woman younger than 30 with acute or convalescent COVID-19. The CDR3 reads CASSLTAMGSLFTDTQYF. For the CDR3, the DNA is TGTGCCAGCAGCTTAACGGCGATGGGCTCACTTTTCACAGATACGCAGTATTTT.